This T cell receptor beta chain was found in a study of identical twins. TCRdb itself ran the 5' RACE reads through MiXCR, one entry per CDR3 protein. The sample includes just under 650,000 distinct CDR3 sequences, 7.1% of them seen just once. Per the germline V gene, CDR1 is KGHSH and CDR2 is LQKENI. The CDR3 spans 15 residues. V lost 3 bases and J lost 5; bases outside the gene matches: 7. These same data were also listed under a study on yellow fever vaccine responses in identical twins.

Sequences were obtained from PBMCs. The TCR comes from a woman aged 18 to 35 in good health. The J gene is TRBJ2-1, the V gene TRBV18, with 7 bases identical to TRBD2. CDR3 sequence (DNA): TGTGCCAGCTCACCGCCCGGGGGGTATAACAATGAGCAGTTCTTC. The encoded protein is CASSPPGGYNNEQFF.